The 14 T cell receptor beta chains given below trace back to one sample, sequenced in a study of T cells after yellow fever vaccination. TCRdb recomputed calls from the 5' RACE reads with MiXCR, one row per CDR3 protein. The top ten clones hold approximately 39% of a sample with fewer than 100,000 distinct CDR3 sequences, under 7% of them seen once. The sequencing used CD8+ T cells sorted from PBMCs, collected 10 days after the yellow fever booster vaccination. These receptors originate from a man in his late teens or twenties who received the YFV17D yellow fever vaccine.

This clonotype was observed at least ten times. DNA of the CDR3: TGTGCCTCCGGGGACTACGAGCAGTACTTC. Translation: CASGDYEQYF. The rearrangement uses TRBV7-9 and TRBJ2-7, with a weak D call TRBD2 (5 bases). CDR1 SEHNR and CDR2 FQNEAQ come from the germline V gene (reference sequence). This CDR3 spans 10 amino acids. V lost 11 bases to trimming and J lost 3 bases, with 8 bases between them.

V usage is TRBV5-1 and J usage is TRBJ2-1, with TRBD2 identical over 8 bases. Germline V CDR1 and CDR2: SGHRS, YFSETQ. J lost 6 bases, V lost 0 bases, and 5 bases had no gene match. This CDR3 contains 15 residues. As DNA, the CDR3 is TGCGCCAGCAGCTTGGCTGCGGGGGGAGGCAATGAGCAGTTCTTC. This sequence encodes CASSLAAGGGNEQFF.

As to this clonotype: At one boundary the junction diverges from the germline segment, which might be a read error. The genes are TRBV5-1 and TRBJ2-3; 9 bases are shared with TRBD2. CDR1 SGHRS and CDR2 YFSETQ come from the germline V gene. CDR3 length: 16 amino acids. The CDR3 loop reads CASSSRAGGPTVTQYF. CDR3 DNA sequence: TGCGCCAGCAGCTCCCGAGCGGGGGGCCCCACAGTTACGCAGTATTTT.

CDR3 sequence (DNA): TGTGCCAGCAGCCGTACTGACAGCCTTGGGTATGGCTACACCTTC. Its translation: CASSRTDSLGYGYTF. The chain uses TRBV11-2 and TRBJ1-2; perhaps TRBD1 as D (5 bases). CDR3 size: 15 residues. Trimming cost V 5 bases and J 5 bases, with 18 bases left between them. CDR1 is SGHAT, CDR2 FQNNGV, per germline.

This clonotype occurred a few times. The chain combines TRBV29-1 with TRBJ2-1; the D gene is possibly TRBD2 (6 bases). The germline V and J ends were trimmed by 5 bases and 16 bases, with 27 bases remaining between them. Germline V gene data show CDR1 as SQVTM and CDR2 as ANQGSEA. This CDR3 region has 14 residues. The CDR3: CSVTAGTGIPEEFF. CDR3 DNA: TGCAGCGTTACGGCGGGGACGGGGATCCCAGAGGAATTCTTC.

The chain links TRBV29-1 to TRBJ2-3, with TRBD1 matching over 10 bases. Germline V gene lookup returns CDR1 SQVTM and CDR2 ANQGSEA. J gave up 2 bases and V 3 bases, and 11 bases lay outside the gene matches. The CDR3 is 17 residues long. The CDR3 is CSVDGTGVFLDTDTQYF. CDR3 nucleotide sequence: TGCAGCGTTGATGGGACAGGGGTGTTTTTGGACACAGATACGCAGTATTTT.

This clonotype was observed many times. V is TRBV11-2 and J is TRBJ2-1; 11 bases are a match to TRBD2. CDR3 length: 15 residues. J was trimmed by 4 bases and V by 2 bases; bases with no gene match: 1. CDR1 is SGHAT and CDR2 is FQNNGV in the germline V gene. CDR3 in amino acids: CASSLSSGGYNEQFF. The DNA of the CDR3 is TGTGCCAGCAGCTTATCTAGCGGGGGGTACAATGAGCAGTTCTTC.

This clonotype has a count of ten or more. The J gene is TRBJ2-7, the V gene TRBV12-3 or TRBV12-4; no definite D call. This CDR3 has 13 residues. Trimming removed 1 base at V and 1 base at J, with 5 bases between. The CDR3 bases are TGTGCCAGCAGTTTAGACGGATCCTACGAGCAGTACTTC. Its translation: CASSLDGSYEQYF.

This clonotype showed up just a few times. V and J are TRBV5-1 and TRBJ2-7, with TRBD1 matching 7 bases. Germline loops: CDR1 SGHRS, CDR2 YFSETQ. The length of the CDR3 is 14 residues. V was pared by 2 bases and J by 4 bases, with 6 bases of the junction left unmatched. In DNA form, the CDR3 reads TGCGCCAGCAGCTTAAAGGGGGCTGGGTACGAGCAGTACTTC. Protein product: CASSLKGAGYEQYF.

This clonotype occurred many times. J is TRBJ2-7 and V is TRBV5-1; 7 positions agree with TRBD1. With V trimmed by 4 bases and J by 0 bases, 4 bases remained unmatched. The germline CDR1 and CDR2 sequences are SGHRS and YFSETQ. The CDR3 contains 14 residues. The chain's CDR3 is CASSTGQDSYEQYV. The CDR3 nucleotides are TGCGCCAGCAGCACCGGACAGGACTCCTACGAGCAGTACGTC.

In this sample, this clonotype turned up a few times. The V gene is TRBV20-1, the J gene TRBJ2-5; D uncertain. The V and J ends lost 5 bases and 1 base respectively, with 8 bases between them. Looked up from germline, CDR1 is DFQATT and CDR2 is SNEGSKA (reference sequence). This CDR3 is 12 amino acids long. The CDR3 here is CSADPSQETQYF. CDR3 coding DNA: TGCAGTGCTGACCCGAGCCAAGAGACCCAGTACTTC.

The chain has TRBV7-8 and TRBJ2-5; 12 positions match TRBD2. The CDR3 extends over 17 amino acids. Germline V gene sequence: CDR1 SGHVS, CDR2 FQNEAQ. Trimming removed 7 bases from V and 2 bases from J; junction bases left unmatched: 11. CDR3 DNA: TGTGCCAGCAACCCCCCCCGACTAGCGGGGGATCAAGAGACCCAGTACTTC. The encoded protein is CASNPPRLAGDQETQYF.

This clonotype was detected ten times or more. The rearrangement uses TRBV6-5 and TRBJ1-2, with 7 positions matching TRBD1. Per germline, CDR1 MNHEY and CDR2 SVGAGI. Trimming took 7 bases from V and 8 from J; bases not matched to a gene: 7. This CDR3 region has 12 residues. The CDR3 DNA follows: TGTGCCAGCACTCCAGGGGGAAACGGCTACACCTTC. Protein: CASTPGGNGYTF.

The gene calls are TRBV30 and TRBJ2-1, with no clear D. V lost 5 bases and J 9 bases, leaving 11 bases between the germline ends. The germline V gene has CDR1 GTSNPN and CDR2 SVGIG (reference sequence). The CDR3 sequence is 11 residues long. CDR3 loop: CAWSPSGEQFF. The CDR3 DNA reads TGTGCCTGGTCCCCGTCGGGTGAGCAGTTCTTC.